Presented here are 27 T cell receptor beta chains from one specimen sequenced in a study of shared clonotypes between healthy human individuals. The table came from immunoSEQ multiplex PCR; TCRdb's copy has only in-frame clones and leaves some out. The sample has some 2,500,000 clones; 80% to 95% are singletons. Material: naive CD4+ T cells from PBMCs. Described subset: CD45RA+ positively selected. Receptors originate from a man aged 18 to 29 in good health. Some clones in this sample may be carry-over from other donors' samples.

The chain links TRBV5-1 to TRBJ2-7; D possibly corresponds to TRBD1 (5 bases). Per the germline V gene, CDR1 is SGHRS and CDR2 is YFSETQ. This CDR3 comprises 16 residues. Trimming removed 0 bases from V and 0 bases from J, with 13 bases in between. CDR3 residues: CASSLDDGAFSYEQYF. In DNA form, the CDR3 reads TGCGCCAGCAGCTTGGACGATGGGGCCTTCTCCTACGAGCAGTACTTC.

The chain joins TRBV6-6 to TRBJ1-5; no clear D. CDR1 is MNHNY, CDR2 SVGAGI, per germline (reference sequence). With 4 bases removed from V and 1 base from J, the gap between germline ends came to 5 bases. The CDR3 loop spans 13 amino acids. The CDR3 here is CASSWGSNQPQHF. The CDR3 DNA reads as TGTGCCAGCAGTTGGGGAAGCAATCAGCCCCAGCATTTT.

The chain couples TRBV14 to TRBJ1-1; possible D gene TRBD1, 6 bases. Germline-derived CDR1 and CDR2 are SGHDN and FVKESK. The CDR3 is 16 residues long. Trimming pared 5 bases from V and 4 bases from J, leaving 20 bases between. In DNA form, the CDR3 reads TGTGCCAGCAGCAATTCACAGGGTACGATCCTCACTGAAGCTTTCTTT. Protein sequence: CASSNSQGTILTEAFF.

This chain uses TRBV10-1 with TRBJ2-1; no firm D call. CDR3 length: 11 amino acids. In germline, CDR1 is WNHNN, CDR2 SYGVQD (reference sequence). The V gene lost 6 bases and the J gene lost 7 bases, with 7 bases spanning the gap. The CDR3 nucleotides read TGCGCCAGCAGCGGGTGGAATGAGCAGTTCTTC. It specifies CASSGWNEQFF.

The J gene is TRBJ1-2, the V gene TRBV5-8; D may be TRBD1 (5 bases). Germline V gene data show CDR1 as SGHTS and CDR2 as YDEGEE. This CDR3 region has 12 residues. V lost 3 bases and J lost 5, with 8 bases in between. CDR3 in DNA: TGTGCCAGCAGCTCACAGGCATATGGCTACACCTTC. This sequence encodes CASSSQAYGYTF.

This clone was counted once. The chain joins TRBV5-1 to TRBJ1-1; a possible D gene is TRBD1 (5 bases). CDR3 size: 13 residues. Germline-derived CDR1 and CDR2 are SGHRS and YFSETQ. Trimming shortened V by 4 bases and J by 4 bases, and 11 bases separated the two germline ends. CDR3 nucleotide sequence: TGCGCCAGCAGCGTTGGACATACCACTGAAGCTTTCTTT. It yields the protein CASSVGHTTEAFF.

V usage is TRBV11-3 and J usage is TRBJ2-7; weak D call: TRBD2 (5 bases). This CDR3 contains 20 residues. Trimming pared 1 base from V and 2 bases from J, leaving 27 bases between. CDR1 is SGHNT and CDR2 is YENEEA in the germline V gene. Written as DNA, the CDR3 is TGTGCCAGCAGCTTAGTGAAGTCTAGCTTGTTAGTAATTGGAACCTACGAGCAGTACTTC. This sequence encodes CASSLVKSSLLVIGTYEQYF.

J is TRBJ2-7 and V is TRBV28, with no clear D. There are 12 residues in the CDR3. Trimming took 2 bases from V and 6 from J, leaving 8 bases between them. Germline V gene sequence: CDR1 MDHEN, CDR2 SYDVKM. The CDR3 here is CASSLKGTEQYF. CDR3 DNA sequence: TGTGCCAGCAGTTTAAAAGGAACCGAGCAGTACTTC.

The chain has TRBV2 and TRBJ1-4; no reliable D call. V was trimmed by 7 bases and J by 1 base, leaving 4 bases between them. CDR3 length: 12 residues. Germline CDR1 SNHLY, CDR2 FYNNEI. CDR3 in amino acids: CASKGTNEKLFF. The CDR3 DNA reads TGTGCCAGCAAAGGAACTAATGAAAAACTGTTTTTT.

The chain is built from TRBV7-3 and TRBJ2-1, with 8 nucleotides matching TRBD2. Germline trimming cut 5 bases from V and 3 bases from J; bases unmatched to any gene: 6. This CDR3 region has 15 residues. Germline V gene sequence: CDR1 SGHTA, CDR2 FQGTGA. The chain's CDR3 is CASSLLSGVYNEQFF. The CDR3 DNA follows: TGTGCCAGCAGCCTCCTTAGCGGGGTCTACAATGAGCAGTTCTTC. Together with reference TRBV7-3 and TRBJ2-1, the CDR3 gives the full variable domain: GAGVSQTPSNKVTEKGKYVELRCDPISGHTALYWYRQSLGQGPEFLIYFQGTGAADDSGLPNDRFFAVRPEGSVSTLKIQRTERGDSAVYLCASSLLSGVYNEQFFGPGTRLTVL.

This clone was seen only once. V and J are TRBV28 and TRBJ2-1, with D unresolved. CDR1 is MDHEN, CDR2 SYDVKM, per germline. The CDR3 has 15 amino acids. The V end lost 6 bases, the J end lost 6 bases, and 18 bases lay between the germline ends. The CDR3 region is CASSLVGFRTNEQFF. The CDR3 coding sequence is TGTGCCAGCAGCCTCGTAGGATTTCGAACCAATGAGCAGTTCTTC. The full variable domain, in which reference TRBV28 and TRBJ2-1 provide the parts outside the CDR3, is DVKVTQSSRYLVKRTGEKVFLECVQDMDHENMFWYRQDPGLGLRLIYFSYDVKMKEKGDIPEGYSVSREKKERFSLILESASTNQTSMYLCASSLVGFRTNEQFFGPGTRLTVL.

The rearrangement joins TRBV5-1 to TRBJ2-4; no firm D call. Germline CDR1 reads SGHRS; CDR2 reads YFSETQ. This CDR3 region has 14 residues. The ends were cut back, 0 bases at V and 7 bases at J, with 11 bases in the middle. The DNA of the CDR3 is TGCGCCAGCAGCTTGGATCGGTCACGCAACATTCAGTACTTC. Protein: CASSLDRSRNIQYF.

This clone showed up just once. The chain carries TRBV28 and TRBJ1-2, with TRBD1 as a possible D gene (6 bases). The CDR3 sequence is 13 residues long. CDR1 is MDHEN and CDR2 is SYDVKM in the germline V gene. The V end was cut by 9 bases, the J end by 2 bases, with 13 bases between. CDR3 coding DNA: TGTGCCAGTCTTAAAGGGGGGAACTATGGCTACACCTTC. Its protein product is CASLKGGNYGYTF.

V usage is TRBV18 and J usage is TRBJ1-5; D uncertain. V lost 2 bases to trimming and J lost 4 bases, with 12 bases between them. This CDR3 is built from 15 residues. The germline CDR1 and CDR2 sequences are KGHSH and LQKENI. CDR3 residues: CASSPGQLKNQPQHF. CDR3 coding DNA: TGTGCCAGCTCACCAGGGCAGCTCAAGAATCAGCCCCAGCATTTT.

The CDR3 here is CASSPRDRNTDTQYF. CDR3 nucleotide sequence: TGCGCCAGCAGCCCCCGGGACAGAAACACAGATACGCAGTATTTT. The V call is TRBV5-1, the J call TRBJ2-3; 7 bases agree with TRBD1. The germline V gene has CDR1 SGHRS and CDR2 YFSETQ. The CDR3 covers 15 residues. The ends lost 4 bases at V and 2 bases at J; junction bases unmatched: 7.

V and J are TRBV28 and TRBJ2-1; TRBD2 agrees at 8 bases. Germline V gene data show CDR1 as MDHEN and CDR2 as SYDVKM. The CDR3 is 14 residues long. The ends lost 5 bases at V and 7 bases at J; junction bases unmatched: 7. The CDR3 sequence is CASSDAGLENEQFF. The CDR3 DNA reads TGTGCCAGCAGTGACGCGGGACTAGAGAATGAGCAGTTCTTC.

The V and J genes are TRBV2 and TRBJ2-2; D possibly corresponds to TRBD2 (6 bases). Germline V gene data show CDR1 as SNHLY and CDR2 as FYNNEI. CDR3 length: 16 amino acids. Trimming removed 4 bases from V and 4 bases from J, with 16 bases in between. Here the CDR3 reads CASSGVATSSTGELFF. CDR3 coding DNA: TGTGCCAGCAGTGGCGTCGCGACTAGTAGCACCGGGGAGCTGTTTTTT.

The chain employs TRBV18 and TRBJ2-1; 8 bases are a match to TRBD2. Per the germline V gene, CDR1 is KGHSH and CDR2 is LQKENI. V lost 1 base and J lost 8; bases outside the gene matches: 13. The CDR3 spans 17 residues. CDR3 residues: CASSPRSGRESPHEQFF. CDR3 nucleotides: TGTGCCAGCTCACCACGTTCCGGGAGGGAGTCCCCCCATGAGCAGTTCTTC. The variable domain in full, with the rest retrieved from reference TRBV18 and TRBJ2-1, is NAGVMQNPRHLVRRRGQEARLRCSPMKGHSHVYWYRQLPEEGLKFMVYLQKENIIDESGMPKERFSAEFPKEGPSILRIQQVVRGDSAAYFCASSPRSGRESPHEQFFGPGTRLTVL.

The rearrangement joins TRBV9 to TRBJ2-1; the match to TRBD2 covers 12 bases. V trimming: 5 bases; J trimming: 6 bases; junction bases outside the gene matches: 0. Per germline, CDR1 SGDLS and CDR2 YYNGEE. The CDR3 length is 13 residues. CDR3 amino acids: CASRTSGSNEQFF. CDR3 nucleotides: TGTGCCAGCAGGACTAGCGGGAGCAATGAGCAGTTCTTC.

This chain joins TRBV6-1 and TRBJ2-1; unclear D gene. The CDR3 consists of 15 residues. Germline loops: CDR1 MNHNS, CDR2 SASEGT. Trimming took 1 base from V and 5 from J, leaving 12 bases between them. CDR3 sequence (DNA): TGTGCCAGCAGTGAAGGTGGTCGGATTAACAATGAGCAGTTCTTC. Translating gives CASSEGGRINNEQFF.

The rearrangement joins TRBV6-5 to TRBJ2-2; D is ambiguous. Deletions cut 5 bases from V and 7 bases from J, with 14 bases between. Germline V gene data show CDR1 as MNHEY and CDR2 as SVGAGI. CDR3 length: 14 residues. CDR3: CASSPVSYDGELFF. CDR3 in DNA: TGTGCCAGCAGTCCCGTCTCATACGACGGGGAGCTGTTTTTT.

This clone was recorded once. The chain carries TRBV28 and TRBJ1-4; 8 bases agree with TRBD1. The length of the CDR3 is 14 residues. V was pared by 4 bases and J by 7 bases, with 5 bases of the junction left unmatched. Germline V CDR1 and CDR2: MDHEN, SYDVKM. The CDR3 DNA follows: TGTGCCAGCAGTTCCCCAGGGGGCGTTGAAAAACTGTTTTTT. Residues: CASSSPGGVEKLFF.

The rearrangement joins TRBV5-1 to TRBJ2-7; D uncertain. Germline V gene data show CDR1 as SGHRS and CDR2 as YFSETQ. The CDR3 consists of 13 residues. V lost 1 base and J 2 bases, leaving 7 bases between the germline ends. CDR3 sequence reads: CASSLLGAYEQYF. CDR3 nucleotide sequence: TGCGCCAGCAGCTTGTTGGGTGCCTACGAGCAGTACTTC. Supplemented by reference TRBV5-1 and TRBJ2-7, the full variable domain reads KAGVTQTPRYLIKTRGQQVTLSCSPISGHRSVSWYQQTPGQGLQFLFEYFSETQRNKGNFPGRFSGRQFSNSRSEMNVSTLELGDSALYLCASSLLGAYEQYFGPGTRLTVT.

This clone was recorded a few times. The chain combines TRBV30 with TRBJ1-5, with D tentatively TRBD1 (5 bases). Per germline, CDR1 GTSNPN and CDR2 SVGIG (reference sequence). V lost 0 bases and J 4 bases, leaving 7 bases between the germline ends. The length of the CDR3 is 13 residues. CDR3 sequence: CAWSVQENQPQHF. For the CDR3, the DNA is TGTGCCTGGAGTGTACAGGAAAATCAGCCCCAGCATTTT.

The CDR3 protein is CASRRLAGDTQYF. The CDR3 DNA sequence: TGTGCCAGCAGACGACTAGCGGGAGATACGCAGTATTTT. The rearrangement joins TRBV6-5 to TRBJ2-3; 10 bases map to TRBD2. Germline V gene lookup returns CDR1 MNHEY and CDR2 SVGAGI. CDR3 length: 13 residues. J lost 5 bases, V lost 6 bases, and 2 bases had no gene match.

This clone has only a few counts. J is TRBJ1-5 and V is TRBV30; D perhaps matches TRBD1 (6 bases). V lost 2 bases to trimming and J lost 11 bases, with 19 bases between them. CDR3 length: 14 amino acids. Germline values: CDR1 GTSNPN, CDR2 SVGIG (reference sequence). CDR3 DNA: TGTGCCTGGAGTTTGACGAGGGGACATAGGGCCCAGCATTTT. It is translated as CAWSLTRGHRAQHF.

For this clone: This specimen includes other DNA sequences encoding the same CDR3. The V gene is TRBV18, the J gene TRBJ2-1; 9 bases agree with TRBD2. Germline values: CDR1 KGHSH, CDR2 LQKENI. V dropped 3 bases and J dropped 5; count of bases not matched to a gene: 5. This CDR3 has 15 residues. The CDR3 loop is CASSPRTSAHNEQFF. Written as DNA, the CDR3 is TGTGCCAGCTCACCCCGGACTAGCGCCCACAATGAGCAGTTCTTC.